The rows below give T cell receptor beta chains drawn from one sample of a study of T cells in Graves' hyperthyroidism and ophthalmopathy. TCRdb processed the multiplex PCR reads anew with MiXCR; each CDR3 protein has one entry. The sample consists of over 45,000 distinct CDR3 sequences, approximately 49% of them appearing once. The sequenced sample was peripheral blood or thyroid tissue (not recorded which). These receptors originate from a woman aged 45-59 years with Graves' hyperthyroidism. CDR3s include the opening cysteine and the closing phenylalanine or tryptophan. The D gene is left open where the match is weak. Only some rows state a clone size, as once, few, many or a class for expanded clones.

j_call,v_call,clone_size,d_call,cdr3_aa,cdr3_nt
TRBJ1-1,TRBV7-8,.,TRBD1,CASSQKQGAKEASF,TGTGCCAGCAGCCAAAAACAGGGGGCCAAAGAAGCTTCCTTT
TRBJ1-5,TRBV11-2,.,.,CASSLGVSQPQHF,TGTGCCAGCAGCTTAGGGGTGAGTCAGCCCCAGCATTTT
TRBJ1-2,TRBV7-2,few,.,CASSPDRSQGYTF,TGTGCCAGCAGCCCTGACAGGTCCCAAGGCTACACCTTC
TRBJ2-7,TRBV20-1,.,.,CSVRSSYKQYF,TGCAGTGTTAGGAGCTCCTACAAGCAGTACTTC
TRBJ1-4,TRBV7-9,many,.,CASSPEVGGTNEKLFF,TGTGCCAGCAGCCCAGAGGTTGGCGGGACTAATGAAAAACTGTTTTTT
TRBJ1-2,TRBV29-1,.,.,CSVEGVSGLTF,TGCAGCGTTGAAGGCGTGTCAGGGCTTACCTTC
TRBJ2-3,TRBV27,many,TRBD1,CASSLRTGGWYF,TGTGCCAGCAGTCTAAGGACAGGGGGCTGGTATTTT
TRBJ1-2,TRBV7-9,.,TRBD1,CASSLRTGANYGYTF,TGTGCCAGCAGCCTCCGGACAGGAGCTAACTATGGCTACACCTTC
TRBJ1-1,TRBV9,many,.,CASSVAGATEAFF,TGTGCCAGCAGCGTAGCGGGTGCCACTGAAGCTTTCTTT
TRBJ1-5,TRBV20-1,.,.,CSAREHQPQHF,TGCAGTGCTAGAGAGCATCAGCCCCAGCATTTT
TRBJ2-5,TRBV5-6,once,TRBD2,CASSRRLAGGWETQCF,TGTGCCAGCAGCCGCAGACTAGCGGGAGGTTGGGAGACCCAGTGCTTC
TRBJ2-5,TRBV29-1,many,TRBD2,CSVDLGTIGRALVVETQYF,TGCAGCGTTGACCTGGGGACTATCGGGAGGGCTTTGGTTGTGGAGACCCAGTACTTC
TRBJ2-7,TRBV20-1,many,TRBD2,CSASSPGTSGSSYEQYF,TGCAGTGCCTCCTCCCCCGGGACTAGCGGTAGCTCCTACGAGCAGTACTTC
TRBJ1-4,TRBV7-8,once,.,CASSLGTNEKLFF,TGTGCCAGCAGCCTCGGGACTAATGAAAAACTGTTTTTT
TRBJ2-7,TRBV20-1,.,TRBD2,CSARDHRTSGTSYEQYF,TGCAGTGCTAGAGATCACCGGACTAGCGGGACATCCTACGAGCAGTACTTC
TRBJ2-7,TRBV5-1,.,.,CASRRQEGLGNEQYF,TGCGCCAGCAGGCGACAGGAAGGGCTAGGCAACGAGCAGTACTTC
TRBJ1-5,TRBV20-1,many,.,CSARKGQIEYSNQPQHF,TGCAGTGCTAGAAAGGGCCAGATAGAATATAGCAATCAGCCCCAGCATTTT
TRBJ2-7,TRBV29-1,.,TRBD2,CSVTGTSPYEQYF,TGCAGCGTGACCGGGACTAGCCCTTACGAGCAGTACTTC
TRBJ1-1,TRBV28,many,.,CASSFMAQMNTEAFF,TGTGCCAGCAGTTTTATGGCCCAGATGAACACTGAAGCTTTCTTT
TRBJ2-5,TRBV19,.,.,CASSIGSGQGETQYF,TGTGCCAGTAGTATAGGGAGCGGGCAGGGAGAGACCCAGTACTTC
TRBJ1-5,TRBV6-1,many,.,CASRVSSNQPQHF,TGTGCCAGCAGGGTGTCTAGCAATCAGCCCCAGCATTTT
TRBJ1-1,TRBV7-2,.,.,CASSFRRDLTEAFF,TGTGCCAGCAGTTTCCGCAGGGACCTCACTGAAGCTTTCTTT
TRBJ2-7,TRBV7-9,many,.,CASSKRNEQYF,TGTGCCAGCAGCAAGCGGAACGAGCAGTACTTC
TRBJ2-6,TRBV20-1,.,TRBD2,CSASGLAGGGANVLTF,TGCAGTGCTAGTGGACTAGCGGGAGGTGGGGCCAACGTCCTGACTTTC
TRBJ2-5,TRBV12-3/TRBV12-4,.,TRBD1,CASSGQGRNQPQYF,TGTGCCAGCAGCGGACAGGGAAGAAATCAGCCCCAGTACTTC
TRBJ2-5,TRBV7-6,many,.,CASSPRSRGTQYF,TGTGCCAGCAGCCCACGGTCCCGCGGGACCCAGTACTTC
TRBJ1-5,TRBV7-7,.,.,CAQVSWGRGSNQPQHF,TGTGCTCAAGTTTCTTGGGGGCGAGGCAGCAATCAGCCCCAGCATTTT
TRBJ2-7,TRBV7-9,.,TRBD2,CASSRGASGRAVYEQYF,TGTGCCAGCAGCAGAGGGGCCAGCGGGAGGGCCGTATACGAGCAGTACTTC
TRBJ2-7,TRBV7-6,many,.,CASSGPNYEQYF,TGTGCCAGCAGCGGGCCGAACTACGAGCAGTACTTC
TRBJ2-7,TRBV6-6,.,TRBD1,CASSRDRAYEQYF,TGTGCCAGCAGCAGGGACAGGGCCTACGAGCAGTACTTC
TRBJ1-5,TRBV7-6,many,.,CASSLEVGQPQHF,TGTGCCAGCAGCTTGGAGGTCGGGCAGCCCCAGCATTTT
TRBJ2-2,TRBV9,many,.,CASTPQEGRGELFF,TGTGCCAGCACCCCCCAGGAGGGGAGGGGGGAGCTGTTTTTT
TRBJ1-5,TRBV7-2,.,.,CASSSTSNQPQHF,TGTGCCAGCAGCTCGACCAGCAATCAGCCCCAGCATTTT
TRBJ2-5,TRBV7-2,.,.,CASSRGGQGPQTETQYF,TGTGCCAGCAGCAGGGGGGGCCAAGGACCACAAACGGAGACCCAGTACTTC
TRBJ2-7,TRBV20-1,many,TRBD2,CSARAMTSGASYEQYF,TGCAGTGCTAGAGCCATGACTAGCGGGGCATCCTACGAGCAGTACTTC
TRBJ1-4,TRBV29-1,many,.,CSVGQRATNEKLFF,TGCAGCGTTGGGCAGCGGGCAACTAATGAAAAACTGTTTTTT
TRBJ1-2,TRBV28,many,.,CASSPNYYGYTF,TGTGCCAGCAGTCCTAATTACTATGGCTACACCTTC
TRBJ2-2,TRBV7-9,.,.,CASSSTLVGRGELFF,TGTGCCAGCAGCTCTACCCTAGTCGGTCGCGGGGAGCTGTTTTTT